Below, 13 T cell receptor beta chains from the same sample are listed, as sequenced in a study of blood T cell repertoires in COVID-19 (dated by TCRdb to 2020 to 2021). Library construction relied on the immunoSEQ multiplex PCR assay. The clones in this table, taken by TCRdb from immuneACCESS, are in-frame only. Not every clone is retained; where verified, under half of the shortfall comes from an unresolved V gene, and the cause of the rest is unknown. This sample has 150,000 to 180,000 clones in its table, and around 87% of those were observed once. Roughly 15% of the sample is in the top ten clones. Sequenced input: peripheral blood. All receptors derive from a woman aged 40 to 50 with acute or convalescent COVID-19.

A single count supports this clone. This chain links TRBV10-3 with TRBJ2-1; 7 bases are shared with TRBD2. The germline CDR1 and CDR2 sequences are ENHRY and SYGVKD. This CDR3 comprises 16 residues. The V and J ends lost 2 bases and 4 bases, in that order; junction bases with no gene match: 8. Here the CDR3 DNA reads TGTGCCATCAGTGAGACTCTGGGGGGGGGATACAATGAGCAGTTCTTC. It encodes CAISETLGGGYNEQFF.

This chain connects TRBV4-1 to TRBJ2-7; a possible D gene is TRBD1 (5 bases). CDR3 size: 13 residues. Germline CDR1 is MGHRA and CDR2 is YSYEKL. V shed 1 base and J shed 4 bases, with 8 bases lying between them. Here the CDR3 reads CASSQAGLYEQYF. Written as DNA, the CDR3 is TGCGCCAGCAGCCAAGCAGGGTTGTACGAGCAGTACTTC.

The chain uses TRBV6-2 or TRBV6-3 and TRBJ1-2; 9 nucleotides align to TRBD1. CDR3 length equals 16 residues. In germline, CDR1 is MNHEY, CDR2 SVGEGT. The ends lost 4 bases at V and 4 bases at J; junction bases unmatched: 10. The CDR3 reads CASSSVMGQGAYGYTF. The CDR3 DNA follows: TGTGCCAGCAGTTCTGTAATGGGACAGGGTGCCTATGGCTACACCTTC.

The chain carries TRBV12-3 or TRBV12-4 and TRBJ2-1; D gene uncertain. CDR3 length equals 12 residues. The V end was cut by 3 bases, the J end by 3 bases, with 3 bases between. In DNA form, the CDR3 reads TGTGCCAGCAGTTTTAGCTACAATGAGCAGTTCTTC. It encodes CASSFSYNEQFF.

The chain has TRBV30 and TRBJ2-2; TRBD1 agrees at 7 bases. J lost 0 bases, V lost 5 bases, and 6 bases had no gene match. The CDR3 extends over 15 amino acids. The germline CDR1 and CDR2 sequences are GTSNPN and SVGIG (reference sequence). CDR3 bases: TGTGCCTGGGGTAGGGACAGAACGAACACCGGGGAGCTGTTTTTT. It encodes CAWGRDRTNTGELFF. Drawing the rest from reference TRBV30 and TRBJ2-2, the complete variable domain is SQTIHQWPATLVQPVGSPLSLECTVEGTSNPNLYWYRQAAGRGLQLLFYSVGIGQISSEVPQNLSASRPQDRQFILSSKKLLLSDSGFYLCAWGRDRTNTGELFFGEGSRLTVL.

This clone is a singleton in its sample. The CDR3 reads CASAGDRVVNEQFF. The DNA of the CDR3 is TGTGCCAGTGCGGGGGACAGGGTGGTAAATGAGCAGTTCTTC. This sequence joins TRBV28 and TRBJ2-1; 9 bases are a match to TRBD1. With V trimmed by 9 bases and J by 7 bases, 10 bases remained unmatched. The length of the CDR3 is 14 residues. CDR1 and CDR2 (germline): MDHEN, SYDVKM.

This chain joins TRBV11-2 and TRBJ1-5, with a tentative D call TRBD1 (6 bases). The CDR3 totals 15 residues. V lost 3 bases and J lost 3, with 12 bases in between. Germline CDR1 is SGHAT and CDR2 is FQNNGV. As DNA, the CDR3 is TGTGCCAGCAGCTTCCTACAGGGACCCAATCAGCCCCAGCATTTT. This sequence encodes CASSFLQGPNQPQHF.

The chain recombines TRBV7-9 with TRBJ1-2; 9 positions agree with TRBD1. The CDR3 is made up of 14 amino acids. The V segment lost 6 bases and the J segment 1 base; nucleotides outside the gene matches: 3. Per the germline V gene, CDR1 is SEHNR and CDR2 is FQNEAQ (reference sequence). The CDR3 region is CASSLTGGNYGYTF. The CDR3 DNA reads TGTGCCAGCAGTTTGACAGGGGGTAACTATGGCTACACCTTC.

This clone was recorded only once. V usage is TRBV10-1 and J usage is TRBJ2-2, with D tentatively TRBD2 (5 bases). This CDR3 region has 14 residues. Germline V gives CDR1 WNHNN, CDR2 SYGVQD (reference sequence). V shed 6 bases and J shed 3 bases, with 11 bases lying between them. The CDR3 DNA sequence: TGCGCCAGCAGCAACGGGAAATACACCGGGGAGCTGTTTTTT. Protein sequence: CASSNGKYTGELFF.

The V and J genes are TRBV6-5 and TRBJ1-2, with 7 bases identical to TRBD1. V was clipped by 6 bases and J by 3 bases; unmatched bases: 4. CDR3 size: 13 residues. The V gene's germline CDR1 is MNHEY and CDR2 SVGAGI. This CDR3 reads CASRMGTDYGYTF. The CDR3 bases are TGTGCCAGCAGAATGGGGACAGACTATGGCTACACCTTC.

The chain uses TRBV6-1 and TRBJ2-7; weak D call: TRBD2 (6 bases). The CDR3 is 16 amino acids. Germline values: CDR1 MNHNS, CDR2 SASEGT. Between the trimmed V and J ends, which lost 3 bases and 3 bases, there was a span of 18 bases. CDR3 loop: CASSDWTIQINYEQYF. In DNA, the CDR3 is TGTGCCAGCAGTGACTGGACTATCCAGATAAACTACGAGCAGTACTTC.

V is TRBV6-5 and J is TRBJ2-1, with D tentatively TRBD2 (7 bases). Trimming removed 2 bases from V and 8 bases from J, with 10 bases in between. Germline CDR1 reads MNHEY; CDR2 reads SVGAGI. The CDR3 extends over 13 amino acids. CDR3 loop: CASSYREGDEQFF. Written as DNA, the CDR3 is TGTGCCAGCAGTTACAGGGAGGGGGATGAGCAGTTCTTC.

The chain couples TRBV5-5 to TRBJ1-5; the match to TRBD1 covers 8 bases. Germline loops: CDR1 SGHKS, CDR2 YYEKEE (reference sequence). Losses at the gene ends were 4 bases for V and 7 bases for J; bases not matched to a gene: 10. The CDR3 runs to 15 residues. The CDR3 nucleotides read TGTGCCAGCAGCGCTGAGACAGGGGCGCGGCAGCCCCAGCATTTT. It codes for CASSAETGARQPQHF. Based on the CDR3 plus reference TRBV5-5 and TRBJ1-5, the full variable domain is DAGVTQSPTHLIKTRGQQVTLRCSPISGHKSVSWYQQVLGQGPQFIFQYYEKEERGRGNFPDRFSARQFPNYSSELNVNALLLGDSALYLCASSAETGARQPQHFGDGTRLSIL.